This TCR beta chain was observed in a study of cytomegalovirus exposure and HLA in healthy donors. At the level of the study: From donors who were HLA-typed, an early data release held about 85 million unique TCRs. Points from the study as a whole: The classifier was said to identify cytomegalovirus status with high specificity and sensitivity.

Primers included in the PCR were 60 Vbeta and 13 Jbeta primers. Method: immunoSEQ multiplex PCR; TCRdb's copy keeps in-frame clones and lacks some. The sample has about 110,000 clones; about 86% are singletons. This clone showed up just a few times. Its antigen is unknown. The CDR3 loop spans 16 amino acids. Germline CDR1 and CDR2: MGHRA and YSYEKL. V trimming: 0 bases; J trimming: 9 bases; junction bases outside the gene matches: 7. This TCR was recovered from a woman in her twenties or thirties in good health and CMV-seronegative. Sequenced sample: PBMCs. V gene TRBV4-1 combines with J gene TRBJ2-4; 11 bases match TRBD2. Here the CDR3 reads CASSQDYRTSGFIQYF. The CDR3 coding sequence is TGCGCCAGCAGCCAAGATTACAGGACTAGCGGGTTCATTCAGTACTTC.